This TCR beta chain was documented in a study of blood T cell repertoires in COVID-19 (dated by TCRdb to about 2020). About the investigation overall: Samples from collaborators originated in the United States, Italy and Spain and spanned both the acute and convalescent phases of COVID-19. HLA class I and class II types, where available, came from metadata supplied by the sample provider rather than from assay-based typing. Deeply sampled blood TCRbeta repertoires from subjects exposed to, actively infected with, or recovered from COVID-19 were included in the dataset. The prospective study material was composed of cDNA or gDNA derived from T cells, B-cell-depleted T cells, or PBMCs. The repertoires were released in a freely available public database meant as a resource for research on the immune response to SARS-CoV-2. The samples were drawn from the first 160 participants of the ongoing ImmuneRACE study and from under 1,500 subjects provided by 6 global collaborators. A de-identified subject ID, COVID-19 status, age in years and sex were almost always included in the sample metadata. General conclusions and limits of the study: How much clinical and demographic metadata was included differed by source and by participant, and the metadata was provided uncurated.

Note on this clone: Its target antigen remains unknown. Qualities for individual bases were not recorded, and no much larger clone is one base off.

TCRbeta CDR3 regions were amplified from genomic DNA by means of the immunoSEQ Assay, a bias-controlled multiplex PCR. The paper's data handling went like this. Nucleated cell counts per sample were estimated from amplification of reference gene primers within the assay. To quantify the absolute abundance of each unique TCRbeta CDR3 rearrangement, sequence reads were collapsed and filtered. For each sample, productive Simpson clonality was calculated by taking the square root of Simpson's diversity index across productive rearrangements. Not all clones reach the TCRdb copy of this immuneACCESS table, which keeps in-frame sequences only. Checked studies attribute under half of the gap to unresolved V genes and leave the rest unexplained. V and J calls plus clone size are reproduced from that table; the DNA served to infer D and trimming. For this sample the table gives under 250,000 clones, of which roughly 85% were detected only once. The top ten clones comprise 2% to 3% of the sample.

CDR1 is given as WSHSY and CDR2 as SAAADI, both from the germline V gene. The germline ends are 15 bases apart after V is trimmed by 6 bases and J by 0 bases. Taken from cysteine to phenylalanine, the CDR3 has 17 residues. The DNA shown is the 51-base CDR3, in frame from base 1. One collaborating source in Seattle enrolled patients while the patients were actively infected and followed the patients over time throughout the course of disease. Each collaborating institution followed its own protocols to collect whole blood in K2EDTA tubes. For TCRbeta analysis, collaborator samples were shipped as frozen whole blood, as isolated PBMCs, or as DNA extracted from either sample type.

Material: peripheral blood. The chain links TRBV10-2 with TRBJ1-6; no D segment can be confidently identified. The clonotype was recovered from a woman in her seventies with COVID-19, enrolled during active disease. The DNA is as follows: TGCGCCAGCAGCCCCCGAGGCGGTAGCTCCTATAATTCACCCCTCCACTTT. Translated, it gives CASSPRGGSSYNSPLHF.